These T cell receptor beta chains were read from a single sample in a study of control samples from healthy donors and cancer patients. Some clones are missing from TCRdb's copy, which holds only in-frame ones; the method was immunoSEQ multiplex PCR. The repertoire includes around 180,000 clones, 88% of them detected once, and roughly 5.3% sits in the top ten. The sample taken for sequencing was blood. Source of these receptors: a woman in her thirties in good health. Each CDR3 is given with its conserved first and last residue. D genes are given only for firm matches. The size of a clone is reported for some rows only, either as once, few or many, or as a class for expanded clones.

v_call	d_call	clone_size	j_call	cdr3_nt	cdr3_aa
TRBV19	NA	NA	TRBJ1-5	TGTGCCAGTAGTATTGGGGGATGGGGCAATCAGCCCCAGCATTTT	CASSIGGWGNQPQHF
TRBV18	NA	few	TRBJ2-3	TGTGCCAGCTCACCAGAGGACACAGATACGCAGTATTTT	CASSPEDTDTQYF
TRBV3-1/TRBV3-2	NA	NA	TRBJ2-2	TGTGCCAGCAGCCTATACACCGGGGAGCTGTTTTTT	CASSLYTGELFF
TRBV19	NA	once	TRBJ2-1	TGTGCCAGTATGAGTTACAATGAGCAGTTCTTC	CASMSYNEQFF
TRBV3-1/TRBV3-2	NA	NA	TRBJ1-1	TGTGCCAGCAGCCCCCGACGGTTTGAAGCTTTCTTT	CASSPRRFEAFF
TRBV4-1	TRBD2	NA	TRBJ2-3	TGCGCCAGCAGGAAGGTAGCGGGGGGCTTTTCTGATACGCAGTATTTT	CASRKVAGGFSDTQYF
TRBV9	NA	NA	TRBJ1-6	TGTGCCAGCAGCGTAGTTGGACAGATAAATTCACCCCTCCACTTT	CASSVVGQINSPLHF
TRBV11-2	NA	NA	TRBJ2-3	TGTGCCAGCAGCTTAGAACTGGGAGGCCGGATCACAGATACGCAGTATTTT	CASSLELGGRITDTQYF
TRBV6-2/TRBV6-3	NA	NA	TRBJ2-1	TGTGCCAGCAGTGGACTTGTCAATGAGCAGTTCTTC	CASSGLVNEQFF
TRBV27	NA	few	TRBJ2-2	TGTGCCACCCGGGCTGGGCAGGAGCTGTTTTTT	CATRAGQELFF
TRBV27	TRBD1	NA	TRBJ1-4	TGTGCCAGCAGTCCCGGGGACAGGGTTAATGAAAAACTGTTTTTT	CASSPGDRVNEKLFF
TRBV6-4	TRBD2	once	TRBJ2-3	TGTGCCAGCAGTGAAACTAGCGGGAGTCATACGCAGTATTTT	CASSETSGSHTQYF
TRBV11-3	NA	NA	TRBJ1-4	TGTGCCAGCAGCCCCGGACGGGTAAGTGAAAAACTGTTTTTT	CASSPGRVSEKLFF
TRBV7-2	TRBD1	NA	TRBJ1-2	TGTGCCAGCAGCTCAGGGACAGGGGCCGGGCGTGGCTACACCTTC	CASSSGTGAGRGYTF
TRBV7-9	TRBD1	NA	TRBJ1-2	TGTGCCAGCAGCACCGGACAGGGGGCTCGTGGCTACACCTTC	CASSTGQGARGYTF
TRBV3-1/TRBV3-2	NA	NA	TRBJ2-1	TGTGCCAGCAGCCAAGGTCTATACAATGAGCAGTTCTTC	CASSQGLYNEQFF
TRBV7-9	TRBD1	once	TRBJ1-1	TGTGCCAGCAGCCAGGGGGAATGGACTGAAGCTTTCTTT	CASSQGEWTEAFF
TRBV3-1/TRBV3-2	TRBD2	NA	TRBJ2-3	TGTGCCAGCAGCCAAGGTCATCCTAGCGGAAGCACAGATACGCAGTATTTT	CASSQGHPSGSTDTQYF
TRBV5-6	TRBD2	NA	TRBJ2-3	TGTGCCAGCAGCCAACTAGCGGGGGGTTTGGATACGCAGTATTTT	CASSQLAGGLDTQYF
TRBV24-1	TRBD2	once	TRBJ2-3	TGTGCCACCAGTGATCAACTTAGCGGGGGGGGCACAGATACGCAGTATTTT	CATSDQLSGGGTDTQYF
TRBV5-1	NA	NA	TRBJ1-3	TGCGCCAGCAGCGTAGAGACAGGTACAGCGGGAAACACCATATATTTT	CASSVETGTAGNTIYF
TRBV9	NA	NA	TRBJ1-2	TGTGCCAGCAGCGTAGTAGGGCACCGGGGAGGCTACACCTTC	CASSVVGHRGGYTF
TRBV5-1	NA	NA	TRBJ2-7	TGCGCCAGCAGCGTGAGTGGGGCCTACGAGCAGTACTTC	CASSVSGAYEQYF